This record looks at one T cell receptor (beta chain) sequence and its context. Its antigen is as yet unknown. The data were taken from a study of cytomegalovirus exposure and HLA in healthy donors. Overall study findings and caveats: Most TCR sequences were seen very rarely across donors, but some public TCRs occurred in many.

The study ran its PCR with 60 Vbeta and 13 Jbeta primers. Libraries were prepared by immunoSEQ multiplex PCR; TCRdb keeps only in-frame clonotypes and omits some of them. The sample has 150,000 to 200,000 clones, 73% seen once. Germline V lookup: CDR1 SGHAT, CDR2 FQNNGV. The CDR3 has 15 amino acids. Trimming stripped 3 bases from V and 0 bases from J, with 11 bases between. The chain uses TRBV11-2 and TRBJ1-1; D is ambiguous. The receptor was derived from a woman aged 18 to 35 in good health and CMV-seropositive. The specimen was PBMCs. The CDR3, as DNA: TGTGCCAGCAGCTTCGGGTTTAGGATGAACACTGAAGCTTTCTTT. Amino acid sequence: CASSFGFRMNTEAFF.